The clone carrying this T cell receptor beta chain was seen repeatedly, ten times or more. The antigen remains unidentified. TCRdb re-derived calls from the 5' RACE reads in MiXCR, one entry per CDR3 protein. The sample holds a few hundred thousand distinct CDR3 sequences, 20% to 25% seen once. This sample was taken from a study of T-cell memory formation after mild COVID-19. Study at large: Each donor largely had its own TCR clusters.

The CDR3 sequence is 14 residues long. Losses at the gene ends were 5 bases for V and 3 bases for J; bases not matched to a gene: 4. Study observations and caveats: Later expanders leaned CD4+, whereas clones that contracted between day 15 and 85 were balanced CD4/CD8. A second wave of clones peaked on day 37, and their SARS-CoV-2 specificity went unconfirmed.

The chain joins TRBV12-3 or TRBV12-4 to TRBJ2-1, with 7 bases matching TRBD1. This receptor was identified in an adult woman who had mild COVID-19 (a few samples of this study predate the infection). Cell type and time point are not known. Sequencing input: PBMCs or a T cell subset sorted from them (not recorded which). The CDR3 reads CASSPRTGYNEQFF. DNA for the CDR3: TGTGCCAGCAGTCCACGGACAGGCTACAATGAGCAGTTCTTC.